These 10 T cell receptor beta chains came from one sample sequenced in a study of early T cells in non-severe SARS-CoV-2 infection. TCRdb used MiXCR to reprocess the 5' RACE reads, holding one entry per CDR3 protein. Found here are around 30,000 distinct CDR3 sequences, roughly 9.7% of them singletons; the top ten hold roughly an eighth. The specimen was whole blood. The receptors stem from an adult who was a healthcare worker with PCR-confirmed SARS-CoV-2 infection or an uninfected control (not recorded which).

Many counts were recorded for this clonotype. DNA of the CDR3: TGTGCCAGCAGTCCCCCCCTTGGACAGGGGGCTTATGGCTACACCTTC. As protein: CASSPPLGQGAYGYTF. The chain is built from TRBV28 and TRBJ1-2, with 11 nucleotides matching TRBD1. The CDR3 is 16 residues long. Germline V gene data show CDR1 as MDHEN and CDR2 as SYDVKM. V shed 5 bases and J 5 bases; nucleotides not matched to a gene: 10.

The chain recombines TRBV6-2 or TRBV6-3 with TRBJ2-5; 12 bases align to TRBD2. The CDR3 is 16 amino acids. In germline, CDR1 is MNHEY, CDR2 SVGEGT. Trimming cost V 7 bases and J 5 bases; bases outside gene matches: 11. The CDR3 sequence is CASKPGTSGLRETQYF. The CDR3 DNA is TGTGCCAGCAAACCGGGGACTAGCGGGCTCCGGGAGACCCAGTACTTC.

CDR3: CSAGGGFNEQFF. Here the CDR3 DNA reads TGCAGTGCTGGGGGGGGTTTCAATGAGCAGTTCTTC. This sequence joins TRBV20-1 and TRBJ2-1; 7 bases are shared with TRBD2. This CDR3 comprises 12 residues. V shed 5 bases, J shed 6 bases, and the junction held 4 bases outside the gene matches. The germline V gene encodes CDR1 DFQATT and CDR2 SNEGSKA (reference sequence).

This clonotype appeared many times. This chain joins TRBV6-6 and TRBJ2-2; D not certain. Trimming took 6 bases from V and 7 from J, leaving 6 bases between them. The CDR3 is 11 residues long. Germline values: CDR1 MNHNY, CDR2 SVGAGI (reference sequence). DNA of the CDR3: TGTGCCAGCAGAGTAGGCGGGGAGCTGTTTTTT. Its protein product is CASRVGGELFF.

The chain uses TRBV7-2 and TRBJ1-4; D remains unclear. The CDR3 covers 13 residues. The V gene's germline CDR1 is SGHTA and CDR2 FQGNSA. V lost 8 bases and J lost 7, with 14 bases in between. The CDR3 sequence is CASRPAHAEKLFF. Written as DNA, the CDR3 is TGTGCCAGCCGACCCGCGCACGCTGAAAAACTGTTTTTT. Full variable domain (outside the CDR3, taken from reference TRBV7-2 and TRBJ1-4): GAGVSQSPSNKVTEKGKDVELRCDPISGHTALYWYRQSLGQGLEFLIYFQGNSAPDKSGLPSDRFSAERTGGSVSTLTIQRTQQEDSAVYLCASRPAHAEKLFFGSGTQLSVL.

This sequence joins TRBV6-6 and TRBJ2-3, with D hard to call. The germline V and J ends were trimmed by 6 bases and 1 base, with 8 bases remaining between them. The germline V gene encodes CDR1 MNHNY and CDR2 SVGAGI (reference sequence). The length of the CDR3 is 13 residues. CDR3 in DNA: TGTGCCAGCAGCCCTCTCGGCACAGATACGCAGTATTTT. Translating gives CASSPLGTDTQYF.

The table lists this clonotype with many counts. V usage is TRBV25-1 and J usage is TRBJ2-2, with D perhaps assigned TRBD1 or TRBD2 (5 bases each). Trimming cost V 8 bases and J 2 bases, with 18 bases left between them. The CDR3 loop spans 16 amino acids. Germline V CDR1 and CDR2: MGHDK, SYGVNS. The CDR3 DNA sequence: TGTGCCAGCGGGGATCGGGGCAGGGTAAACACCGGGGAGCTGTTTTTT. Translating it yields CASGDRGRVNTGELFF.

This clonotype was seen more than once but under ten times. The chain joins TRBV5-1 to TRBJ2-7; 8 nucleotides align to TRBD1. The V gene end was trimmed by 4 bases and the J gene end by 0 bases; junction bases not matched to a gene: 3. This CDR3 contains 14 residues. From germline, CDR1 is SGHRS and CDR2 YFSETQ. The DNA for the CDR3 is TGCGCCAGCAGCGGAACAGGGGGCTCCTACGAGCAGTACTTC. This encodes CASSGTGGSYEQYF. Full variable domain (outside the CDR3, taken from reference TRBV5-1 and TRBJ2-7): KAGVTQTPRYLIKTRGQQVTLSCSPISGHRSVSWYQQTPGQGLQFLFEYFSETQRNKGNFPGRFSGRQFSNSRSEMNVSTLELGDSALYLCASSGTGGSYEQYFGPGTRLTVT.

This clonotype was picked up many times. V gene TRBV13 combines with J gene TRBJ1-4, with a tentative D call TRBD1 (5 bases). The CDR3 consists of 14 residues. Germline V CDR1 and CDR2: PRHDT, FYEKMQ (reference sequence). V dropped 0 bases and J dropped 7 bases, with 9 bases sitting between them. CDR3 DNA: TGTGCCAGCAGCTTAGGGGGGCGCAGTGAAAAACTGTTTTTT. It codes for CASSLGGRSEKLFF.

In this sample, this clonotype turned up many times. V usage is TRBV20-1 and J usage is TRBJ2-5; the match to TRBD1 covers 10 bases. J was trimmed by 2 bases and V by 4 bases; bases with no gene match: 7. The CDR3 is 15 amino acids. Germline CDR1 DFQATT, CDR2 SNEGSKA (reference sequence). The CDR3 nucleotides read TGCAGTGCTACCGTCCCGGGACAGGGGCAAGAGACCCAGTACTTC. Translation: CSATVPGQGQETQYF.